Sequencing of this T cell receptor beta chain was carried out in a study of pediatric ulcerative colitis. Study-wide results and caveats: Blood-rectal clonal overlap within each person was significantly higher in ulcerative colitis patients than controls. All ulcerative colitis patients, but no controls, carried two rectal clonotypes.

The germline gives CDR1 SQVTM, CDR2 ANQGSEA. Between the trimmed V and J ends, which lost 5 bases and 5 bases, there was a span of 9 bases. This CDR3 region has 11 residues. Details on this clone: Antigen: not known.

This was a survey-level run. Each sample received Survey-level depth of up to 500,000 reads. Sequenced by immunoSEQ multiplex PCR; TCRdb stores in-frame clones only, minus some. Here the sample spans around 61,000 clones, roughly nine tenths being singletons. Material for sequencing was blood. The rearrangement uses TRBV29-1 and TRBJ2-5, with unresolved D. The receptor's source is a boy younger than 18 with severe ulcerative colitis. The CDR3 protein is CSVRPGETQYF. CDR3 DNA sequence: TGCAGCGTTCGCCCCGGGGAGACCCAGTACTTC.